This TCR beta chain comes out of a study of blood T cell repertoires in COVID-19. Study-level background: The United States, Italy and Spain were the sources of the acute and convalescent COVID-19 samples.

This CDR3 has 13 residues. The V gene lost 4 bases and the J gene lost 0 bases, with 7 bases spanning the gap. Germline CDR1 is GTSNPN and CDR2 is SVGIG (reference sequence). In the original processing: Amplification of reference gene primers was used by the study to estimate nucleated cell counts. Libraries were prepared by immunoSEQ multiplex PCR; TCRdb keeps only in-frame clonotypes and omits some of them. V, J and clone size are those of that table, while D and trimming were read from the DNA. The sample lists some 90,000 clones; around 88% were seen once. While infection was still active, Seattle patients were enrolled and then followed longitudinally.

Sequences were obtained from peripheral blood. V usage is TRBV30 and J usage is TRBJ1-3, with D hard to call. The clonotype was recovered from a woman in her sixties with COVID-19, enrolled during active disease. As DNA, the CDR3 is TGTGCCTGGAAGTTAGACTCTGGAAACACCATATATTTT. It yields the protein CAWKLDSGNTIYF.